This TCR beta chain originates from a study of T cells after yellow fever vaccination. Background on the study: Those fractions that held only low numbers of cells were prepared using the SMART-Seq v4 Ultra Low Input RNA kit.

Germline CDR1 is LGHNA and CDR2 is YSLEER. Trimming shortened V by 0 bases and J by 1 base, and 5 bases separated the two germline ends. This CDR3 contains 14 residues. Whole-study results and caveats: Overall, a small share of clonotypes was seen in both CD4 and CD8 compartments. Primary-vaccination clones mostly resurfaced post-booster (around 95% CD4, about 87% CD8). Though it reached lower strength, the secondary response hit its peak faster, day 5 versus 15.

About this clonotype itself: The antigen is undetermined.

TCRdb itself ran the 5' RACE reads through MiXCR, one entry per CDR3 protein. This sample carries 500,000 to 650,000 distinct CDR3 sequences, roughly 14% of them seen once, and the ten largest clones take roughly an eighth. J is TRBJ2-3 and V is TRBV4-3; D ambiguous. The receptor's source is a man aged 25-45 years who received the YFV17D yellow fever vaccine. Sequenced here: PBMCs, sampled on the day of the yellow fever booster vaccination. CDR3 protein: CASSQDGGTDTQYF. As DNA, the CDR3 is TGCGCCAGCAGCCAAGATGGGGGCACAGATACGCAGTATTTT.